This T cell receptor beta chain was captured by sequencing in a study of Graves' ophthalmopathy and Graves' hyperthyroidism. Study observations and caveats: The majority of expanded thyroid clonotypes above 0.001 frequency also occurred in blood.

This clonotype showed up just a few times. What it recognizes is unknown. Amplification of the TCR beta CDR3 regions used RNA transcripts (as template). First-round RT-PCR used HTBI primers; second-round multiplex PCR followed. MiXCR, applied by TCRdb to the multiplex PCR reads, yields one record per CDR3 protein. The table has a few hundred thousand distinct CDR3 sequences, roughly 17% seen once; the top ten hold 2% to 3%. Researchers turned away patients with other autoimmune diseases, uncontrolled infections, pregnancy or lactation. The sequenced material came from peripheral blood. This clonotype was sampled from an adult woman with stable Graves' hyperthyroidism.

CDR3 in amino acids: CASSSNPIYEQYF. CDR3 sequence (DNA): TGTGCCAGCAGTTCCAACCCCATCTACGAGCAGTACTTC. The chain employs TRBV28 and TRBJ2-7; D is ambiguous. V was cut by 4 bases and J by 3 bases, with 10 bases left in between. The CDR3 has 13 residues. Germline V gene data show CDR1 as MDHEN and CDR2 as SYDVKM. Supplemented by reference TRBV28 and TRBJ2-7, the full variable domain reads DVKVTQSSRYLVKRTGEKVFLECVQDMDHENMFWYRQDPGLGLRLIYFSYDVKMKEKGDIPEGYSVSREKKERFSLILESASTNQTSMYLCASSSNPIYEQYFGPGTRLTVT.